A selection of T cell receptor beta chains follows, all from one sample in a study of cytomegalovirus exposure and HLA in healthy donors. The assay was immunoSEQ multiplex PCR, and TCRdb's table has in-frame clones only and misses some. The table includes around 110,000 clones, roughly four fifths detected once. The sequenced sample consisted of PBMCs. These receptors originate from a man aged 45-60 years in good health and CMV-seronegative. Each CDR3 is given with its conserved first and last residue. A D gene is named only where the DNA matches it firmly. Clone size is given for some rows only: seen once, a few or many times, or a class if the clone is expanded.

j_call: TRBJ2-2
clone_size: -
d_call: TRBD2
v_call: TRBV19
cdr3_aa: CASSPSGGAGKIGELFF
cdr3_nt: TGTGCCAGTAGTCCAAGCGGGGGGGCCGGAAAAATCGGGGAGCTGTTTTTT

j_call: TRBJ2-2
clone_size: -
d_call: TRBD1
v_call: TRBV7-2
cdr3_aa: CASSRRLPGQGYSGELFF
cdr3_nt: TGTGCCAGCAGCCGAAGACTTCCGGGACAGGGGTACTCCGGGGAGCTGTTTTTT

j_call: TRBJ1-5
clone_size: -
d_call: -
v_call: TRBV4-1
cdr3_aa: CASSRDIQGPQHF
cdr3_nt: TGCGCCAGCAGCCGGGACATCCAGGGGCCCCAGCATTTT

j_call: TRBJ1-3
clone_size: -
d_call: TRBD1
v_call: TRBV19
cdr3_aa: CASSPTGEGNTIYF
cdr3_nt: TGTGCCAGTAGCCCAACAGGGGAAGGAAACACCATATATTTT

j_call: TRBJ2-7
clone_size: -
d_call: TRBD1
v_call: TRBV15
cdr3_aa: CATSRRTGVPSSYEQYF
cdr3_nt: TGTGCCACCAGCAGGAGGACAGGCGTCCCCAGCTCCTACGAGCAGTACTTC

j_call: TRBJ2-1
clone_size: -
d_call: TRBD1
v_call: TRBV2
cdr3_aa: CASSERTGGTNEQFF
cdr3_nt: TGTGCCAGCAGCGAGAGGACAGGGGGGACTAATGAGCAGTTCTTC

j_call: TRBJ1-1
clone_size: once
d_call: -
v_call: TRBV19
cdr3_aa: CASSIGGTGGTEAFF
cdr3_nt: TGTGCCAGTAGTATAGGGGGCACCGGGGGCACTGAAGCTTTCTTT

j_call: TRBJ1-5
clone_size: once
d_call: -
v_call: TRBV7-2
cdr3_aa: CASSPQPGGAGGNQPQHF
cdr3_nt: TGTGCCAGCAGCCCCCAACCGGGAGGGGCGGGAGGCAATCAGCCCCAGCATTTT

j_call: TRBJ2-7
clone_size: -
d_call: TRBD2
v_call: TRBV30
cdr3_aa: CAWGRLAAYEQYF
cdr3_nt: TGTGCCTGGGGGAGGCTAGCGGCCTACGAGCAGTACTTC

j_call: TRBJ2-1
clone_size: -
d_call: -
v_call: TRBV5-5
cdr3_aa: CASSPPGSYNEQFF
cdr3_nt: TGTGCCAGCAGCCCTCCGGGCTCCTACAATGAGCAGTTCTTC

j_call: TRBJ2-3
clone_size: -
d_call: -
v_call: TRBV5-5
cdr3_aa: CASSVSGAPEDTQYF
cdr3_nt: TGTGCCAGCAGCGTGTCAGGGGCCCCTGAAGATACGCAGTATTTT

j_call: TRBJ1-5
clone_size: -
d_call: -
v_call: TRBV15
cdr3_aa: CATQGSNQPQHF
cdr3_nt: TGTGCCACACAGGGCAGCAATCAGCCCCAGCATTTT

j_call: TRBJ2-6
clone_size: -
d_call: TRBD1
v_call: TRBV10-2
cdr3_aa: CASTTGDSGANVLTF
cdr3_nt: TGCGCCAGCACAACAGGGGACTCTGGGGCCAACGTCCTGACTTTC

j_call: TRBJ1-3
clone_size: -
d_call: -
v_call: TRBV29-1
cdr3_aa: CSVAQGNTIYF
cdr3_nt: TGCAGCGTTGCGCAGGGGAACACCATATATTTT

j_call: TRBJ2-1
clone_size: -
d_call: TRBD1
v_call: TRBV10-3
cdr3_aa: CASGQGLYNEQFF
cdr3_nt: TGTGCCAGCGGACAGGGGCTTTACAATGAGCAGTTCTTC

j_call: TRBJ2-7
clone_size: few
d_call: -
v_call: TRBV5-6
cdr3_aa: CASHISDEQYF
cdr3_nt: TGTGCCAGCCATATTTCGGACGAGCAGTACTTC

j_call: TRBJ1-3
clone_size: -
d_call: -
v_call: TRBV25-1
cdr3_aa: CASSRLGTPDSGNTIYF
cdr3_nt: TGTGCCAGCTCTAGACTCGGGACTCCCGACTCTGGAAACACCATATATTTT

j_call: TRBJ1-2
clone_size: -
d_call: TRBD1
v_call: TRBV7-9
cdr3_aa: CASSPPFRQGVYGYTF
cdr3_nt: TGTGCCAGCAGCCCTCCCTTCCGACAGGGAGTCTATGGCTACACCTTC

j_call: TRBJ1-2
clone_size: -
d_call: -
v_call: TRBV19
cdr3_aa: CASSNPGRTSYGYTF
cdr3_nt: TGTGCCAGTAGTAACCCCGGCAGGACTAGCTATGGCTACACCTTC

j_call: TRBJ2-3
clone_size: -
d_call: -
v_call: TRBV30
cdr3_aa: CAWTLADTQYF
cdr3_nt: TGTGCCTGGACTCTCGCAGATACGCAGTATTTT

j_call: TRBJ2-5
clone_size: -
d_call: -
v_call: TRBV2
cdr3_aa: CASRADQETQYF
cdr3_nt: TGTGCCAGCAGGGCGGACCAAGAGACCCAGTACTTC

j_call: TRBJ2-7
clone_size: -
d_call: -
v_call: TRBV6-5
cdr3_aa: CASSYSITSPHEQYF
cdr3_nt: TGTGCCAGCAGTTACTCGATCACATCACCACACGAGCAGTACTTC

j_call: TRBJ1-5
clone_size: -
d_call: -
v_call: TRBV5-5
cdr3_aa: CASSSAWANQPQHF
cdr3_nt: TGTGCCAGCAGCTCCGCCTGGGCAAATCAGCCCCAGCATTTT

j_call: TRBJ1-4
clone_size: -
d_call: -
v_call: TRBV19
cdr3_aa: CASSIRQGNEKLFF
cdr3_nt: TGTGCCAGTAGTATTCGGCAGGGAAATGAAAAACTGTTTTTT

j_call: TRBJ2-1
clone_size: -
d_call: TRBD2
v_call: TRBV5-3
cdr3_aa: CARSLEAGGADEQFF
cdr3_nt: TGTGCCAGAAGCTTGGAAGCGGGGGGTGCCGATGAGCAGTTCTTC

j_call: TRBJ2-2
clone_size: -
d_call: -
v_call: TRBV28
cdr3_aa: CASSLQATGELFF
cdr3_nt: TGTGCCAGCAGTTTACAAGCTACCGGGGAGCTGTTTTTT

j_call: TRBJ1-1
clone_size: -
d_call: -
v_call: TRBV7-2
cdr3_aa: CASSLDRRNTEAFF
cdr3_nt: TGTGCCAGCAGCTTAGACAGGAGGAACACTGAAGCTTTCTTT

j_call: TRBJ1-1
clone_size: -
d_call: TRBD1
v_call: TRBV7-9
cdr3_aa: CASSFRDSEAFF
cdr3_nt: TGTGCCAGCAGCTTCCGGGACAGTGAAGCTTTCTTT

j_call: TRBJ2-1
clone_size: -
d_call: -
v_call: TRBV6-6
cdr3_aa: CASSLGVHEQFF
cdr3_nt: TGTGCCAGCAGCCTAGGGGTCCATGAGCAGTTCTTC

j_call: TRBJ1-6
clone_size: -
d_call: TRBD1
v_call: TRBV30
cdr3_aa: CAWNRDRVNSPLHF
cdr3_nt: TGTGCCTGGAATAGGGACAGGGTGAATTCACCCCTCCACTTT

j_call: TRBJ2-5
clone_size: -
d_call: -
v_call: TRBV30
cdr3_aa: CAWSGPRAAQETQYF
cdr3_nt: TGTGCCTGGAGTGGGCCGCGGGCAGCACAAGAGACCCAGTACTTC

j_call: TRBJ2-7
clone_size: -
d_call: TRBD1
v_call: TRBV6-5
cdr3_aa: CASRRDRELQYF
cdr3_nt: TGTGCCAGCAGAAGAGACAGGGAATTGCAGTACTTC

j_call: TRBJ1-6
clone_size: -
d_call: TRBD1
v_call: TRBV5-1
cdr3_aa: CASSTTTGSPSPLHF
cdr3_nt: TGCGCCAGCAGCACCACGACAGGGTCTCCTTCACCCCTCCACTTT